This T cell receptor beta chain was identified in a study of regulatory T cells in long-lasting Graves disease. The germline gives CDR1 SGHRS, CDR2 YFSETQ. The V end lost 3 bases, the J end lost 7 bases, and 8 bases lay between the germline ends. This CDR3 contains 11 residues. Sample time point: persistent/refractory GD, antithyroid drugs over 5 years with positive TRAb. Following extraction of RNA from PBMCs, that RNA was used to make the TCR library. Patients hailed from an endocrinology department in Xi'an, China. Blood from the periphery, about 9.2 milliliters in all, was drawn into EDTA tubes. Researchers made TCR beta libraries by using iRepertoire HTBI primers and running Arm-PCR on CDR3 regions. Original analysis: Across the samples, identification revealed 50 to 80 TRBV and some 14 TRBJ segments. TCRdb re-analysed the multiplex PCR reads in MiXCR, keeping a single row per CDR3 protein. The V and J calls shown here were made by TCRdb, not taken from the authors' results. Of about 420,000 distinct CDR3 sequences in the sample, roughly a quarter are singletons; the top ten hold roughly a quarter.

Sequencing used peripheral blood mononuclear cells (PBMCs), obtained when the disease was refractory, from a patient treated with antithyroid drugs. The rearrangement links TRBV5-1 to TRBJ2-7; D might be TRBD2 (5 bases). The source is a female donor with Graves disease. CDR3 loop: CASSWEREQYF. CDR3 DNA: TGCGCCAGCAGCTGGGAGAGGGAGCAGTACTTC.